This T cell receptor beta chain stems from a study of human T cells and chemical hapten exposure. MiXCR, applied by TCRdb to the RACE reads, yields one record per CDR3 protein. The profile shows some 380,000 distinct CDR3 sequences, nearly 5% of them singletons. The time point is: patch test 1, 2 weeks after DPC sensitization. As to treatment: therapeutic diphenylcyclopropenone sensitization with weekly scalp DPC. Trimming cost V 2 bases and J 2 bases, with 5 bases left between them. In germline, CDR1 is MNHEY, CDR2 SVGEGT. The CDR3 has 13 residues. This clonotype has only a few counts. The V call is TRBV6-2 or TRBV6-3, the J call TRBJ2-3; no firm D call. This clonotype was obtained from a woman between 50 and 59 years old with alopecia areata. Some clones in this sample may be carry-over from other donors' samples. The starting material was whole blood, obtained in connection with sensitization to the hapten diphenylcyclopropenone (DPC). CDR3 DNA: TGTGCCAGCAGTTACGGCTACACAGATACGCAGTATTTT. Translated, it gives CASSYGYTDTQYF.